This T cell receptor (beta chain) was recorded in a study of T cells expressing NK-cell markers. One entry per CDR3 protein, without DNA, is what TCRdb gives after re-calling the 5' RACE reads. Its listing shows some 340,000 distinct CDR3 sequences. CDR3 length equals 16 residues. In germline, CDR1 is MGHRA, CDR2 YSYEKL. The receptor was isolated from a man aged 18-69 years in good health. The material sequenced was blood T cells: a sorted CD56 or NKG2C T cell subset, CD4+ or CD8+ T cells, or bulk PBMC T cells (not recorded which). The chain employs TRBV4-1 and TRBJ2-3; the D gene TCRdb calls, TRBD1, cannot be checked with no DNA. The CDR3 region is CASSQESQGASDTQYF.